This T cell receptor (beta chain) came from a study of T cell changes during pregnancy in multiple sclerosis. The CDR3 is 16 amino acids. V lost 2 bases, J lost 10 bases, and 7 bases stayed unmatched. CDR1 and CDR2 (germline): MNHEY, SVGAGI. Produced via immunoSEQ multiplex PCR; TCRdb's table is partial and in-frame only. The sample shows tens of thousands of clones, just under 95% of them seen only once. Material: peripheral blood, obtained in the third trimester of pregnancy. The rearrangement uses TRBV6-5 and TRBJ2-1; TRBD2 agrees at 14 bases. The sequence came from a female donor in good health, enrolled as a control in a pregnancy study. The CDR3 DNA follows: TGTGCCAGCAGTTACACACCGGGACTAGCGGGAGACGAGCAGTTCTTC. As protein: CASSYTPGLAGDEQFF.